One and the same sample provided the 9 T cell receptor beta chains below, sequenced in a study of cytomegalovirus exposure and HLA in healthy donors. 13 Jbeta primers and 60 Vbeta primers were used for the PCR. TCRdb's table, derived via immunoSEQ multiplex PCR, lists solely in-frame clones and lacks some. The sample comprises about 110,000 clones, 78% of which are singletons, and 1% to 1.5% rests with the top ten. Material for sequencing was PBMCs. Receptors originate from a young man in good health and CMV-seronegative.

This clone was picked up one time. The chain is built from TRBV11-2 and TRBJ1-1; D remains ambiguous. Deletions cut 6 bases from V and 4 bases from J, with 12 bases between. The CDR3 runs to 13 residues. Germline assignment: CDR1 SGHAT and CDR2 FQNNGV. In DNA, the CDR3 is TGTGCCAGCAGTTCTGAGCGGTTCACTGAAGCTTTCTTT. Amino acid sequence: CASSSERFTEAFF.

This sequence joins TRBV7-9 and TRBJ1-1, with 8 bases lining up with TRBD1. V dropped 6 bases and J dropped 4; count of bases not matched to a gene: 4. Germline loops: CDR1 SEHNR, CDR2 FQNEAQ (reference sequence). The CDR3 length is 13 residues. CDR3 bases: TGTGCCAGCAGAGGACAGGGATTCACTGAAGCTTTCTTT. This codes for CASRGQGFTEAFF. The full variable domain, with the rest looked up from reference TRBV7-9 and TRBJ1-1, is DTGVSQNPRHKITKRGQNVTFRCDPISEHNRLYWYRQTLGQGPEFLTYFQNEAQLEKSRLLSDRFSAERPKGSFSTLEIQRTEQGDSAMYLCASRGQGFTEAFFGQGTRLTVV.

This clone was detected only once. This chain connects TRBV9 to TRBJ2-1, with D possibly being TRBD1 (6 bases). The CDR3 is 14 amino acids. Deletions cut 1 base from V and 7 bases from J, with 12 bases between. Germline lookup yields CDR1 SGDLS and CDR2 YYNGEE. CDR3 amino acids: CASSVQTGRNEQFF. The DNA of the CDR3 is TGTGCCAGCAGCGTACAAACAGGGCGTAATGAGCAGTTCTTC.

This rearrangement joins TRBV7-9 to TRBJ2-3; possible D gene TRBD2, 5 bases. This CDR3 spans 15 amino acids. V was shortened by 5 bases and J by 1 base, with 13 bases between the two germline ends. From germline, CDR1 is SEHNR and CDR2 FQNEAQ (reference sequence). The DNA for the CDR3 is TGTGCCAGCAGCCCTCAAATAGCGCGCACAGATACGCAGTATTTT. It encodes CASSPQIARTDTQYF.

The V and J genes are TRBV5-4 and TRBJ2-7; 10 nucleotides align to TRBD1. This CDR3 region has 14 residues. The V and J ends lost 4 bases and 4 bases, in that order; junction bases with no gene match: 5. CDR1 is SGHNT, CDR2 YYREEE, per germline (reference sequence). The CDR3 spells CASSADRGLYEQYF. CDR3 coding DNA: TGTGCCAGCAGCGCAGACAGGGGGCTGTACGAGCAGTACTTC.

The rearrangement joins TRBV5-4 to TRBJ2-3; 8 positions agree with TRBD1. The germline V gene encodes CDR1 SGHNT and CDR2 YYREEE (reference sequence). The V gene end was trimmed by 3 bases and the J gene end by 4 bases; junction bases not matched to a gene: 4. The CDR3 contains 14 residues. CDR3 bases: TGTGCCAGCAGCTCTGGACAGGGACCAGATACGCAGTATTTT. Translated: CASSSGQGPDTQYF.

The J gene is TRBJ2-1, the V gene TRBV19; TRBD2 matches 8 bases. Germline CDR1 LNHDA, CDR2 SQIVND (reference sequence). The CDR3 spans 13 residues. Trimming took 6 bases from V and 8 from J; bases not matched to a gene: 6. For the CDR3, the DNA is TGTGCCAGTAGCAGCGGGAGTTATTATGAGCAGTTCTTC. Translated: CASSSGSYYEQFF.

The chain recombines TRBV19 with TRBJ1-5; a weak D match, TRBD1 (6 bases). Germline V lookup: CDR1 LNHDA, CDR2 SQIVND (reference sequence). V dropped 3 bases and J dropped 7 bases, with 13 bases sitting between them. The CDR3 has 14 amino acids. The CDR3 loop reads CASSISGAKQPQHF. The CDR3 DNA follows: TGTGCCAGTAGTATTTCAGGGGCCAAACAGCCCCAGCATTTT.

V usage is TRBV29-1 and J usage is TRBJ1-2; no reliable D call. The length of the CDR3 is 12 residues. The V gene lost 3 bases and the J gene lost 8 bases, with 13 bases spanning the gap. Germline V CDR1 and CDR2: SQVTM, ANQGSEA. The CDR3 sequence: CSVDTGRGGYTF. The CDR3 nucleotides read TGCAGCGTTGATACGGGGAGAGGGGGCTACACCTTC.